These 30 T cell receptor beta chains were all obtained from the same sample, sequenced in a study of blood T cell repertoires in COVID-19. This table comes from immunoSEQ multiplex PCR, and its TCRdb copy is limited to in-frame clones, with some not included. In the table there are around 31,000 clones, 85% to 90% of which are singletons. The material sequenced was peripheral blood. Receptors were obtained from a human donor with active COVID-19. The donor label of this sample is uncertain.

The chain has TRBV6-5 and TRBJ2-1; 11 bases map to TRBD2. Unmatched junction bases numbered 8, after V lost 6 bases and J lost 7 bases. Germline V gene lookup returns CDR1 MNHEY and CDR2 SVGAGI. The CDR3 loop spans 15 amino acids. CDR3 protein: CASSFSGGAGNEQFF. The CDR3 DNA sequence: TGTGCCAGCAGCTTTAGCGGGGGGGCTGGGAATGAGCAGTTCTTC.

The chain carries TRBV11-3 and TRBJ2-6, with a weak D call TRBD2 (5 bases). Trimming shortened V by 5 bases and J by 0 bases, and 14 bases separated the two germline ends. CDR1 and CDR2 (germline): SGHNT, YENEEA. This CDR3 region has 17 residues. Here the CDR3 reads CASSPPGSRSGANVLTF. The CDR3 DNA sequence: TGTGCCAGCAGCCCCCCTGGGAGTCGCTCTGGGGCCAACGTCCTGACTTTC.

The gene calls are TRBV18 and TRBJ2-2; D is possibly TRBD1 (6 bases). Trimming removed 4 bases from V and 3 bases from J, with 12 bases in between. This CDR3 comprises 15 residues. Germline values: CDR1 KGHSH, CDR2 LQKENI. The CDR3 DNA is TGTGCCAGCTCACGCCGACAGGAGGACACCGGGGAGCTGTTTTTT. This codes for CASSRRQEDTGELFF.

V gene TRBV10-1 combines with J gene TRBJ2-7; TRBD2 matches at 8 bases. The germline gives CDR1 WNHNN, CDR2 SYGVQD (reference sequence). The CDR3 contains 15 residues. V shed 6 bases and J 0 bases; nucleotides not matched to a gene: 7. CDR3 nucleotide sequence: TGCGCCAGCAGAGGACCAGCGGGAGTCTCCTACGAGCAGTACTTC. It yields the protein CASRGPAGVSYEQYF.

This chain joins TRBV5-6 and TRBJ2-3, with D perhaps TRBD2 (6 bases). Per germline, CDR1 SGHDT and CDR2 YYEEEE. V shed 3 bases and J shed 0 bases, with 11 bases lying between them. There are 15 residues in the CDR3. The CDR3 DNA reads TGTGCCAGCAGCTCCCAGCGGGTTAGCACAGATACGCAGTATTTT. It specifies CASSSQRVSTDTQYF.

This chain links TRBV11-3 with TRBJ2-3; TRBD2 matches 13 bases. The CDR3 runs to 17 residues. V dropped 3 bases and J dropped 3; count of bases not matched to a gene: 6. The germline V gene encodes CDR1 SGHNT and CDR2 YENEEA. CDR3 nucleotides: TGTGCCAGCAGCTTCGGATTACTAGCGGGAGGGACAGATACGCAGTATTTT. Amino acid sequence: CASSFGLLAGGTDTQYF.

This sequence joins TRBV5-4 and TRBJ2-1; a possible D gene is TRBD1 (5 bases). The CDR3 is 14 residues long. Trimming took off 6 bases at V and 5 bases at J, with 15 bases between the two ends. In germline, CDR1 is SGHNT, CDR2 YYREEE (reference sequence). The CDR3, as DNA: TGTGCCAGCAATACTTGGTCAGGGAACAATGAGCAGTTCTTC. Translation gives CASNTWSGNNEQFF.

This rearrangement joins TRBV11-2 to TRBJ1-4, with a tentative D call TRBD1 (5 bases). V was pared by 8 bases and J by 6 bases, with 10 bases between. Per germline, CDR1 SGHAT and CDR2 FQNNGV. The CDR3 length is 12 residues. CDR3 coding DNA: TGTGCCAGCCGCGGGGCTGATGAAAAACTGTTTTTT. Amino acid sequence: CASRGADEKLFF.

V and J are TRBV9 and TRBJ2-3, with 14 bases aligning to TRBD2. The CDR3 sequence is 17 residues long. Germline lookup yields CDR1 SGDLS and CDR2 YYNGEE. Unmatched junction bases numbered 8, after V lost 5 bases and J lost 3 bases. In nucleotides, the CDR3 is TGTGCCAGCAGAAACTGTGGGACTAGCGGGAGAACAGATACGCAGTATTTT. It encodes CASRNCGTSGRTDTQYF.

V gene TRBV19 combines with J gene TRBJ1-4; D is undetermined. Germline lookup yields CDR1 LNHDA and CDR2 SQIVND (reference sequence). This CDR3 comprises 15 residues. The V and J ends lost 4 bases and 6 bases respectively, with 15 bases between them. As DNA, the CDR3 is TGTGCCAGTAGTACCCTTCGGGGTAAGGATGAAAAACTGTTTTTT. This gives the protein CASSTLRGKDEKLFF.

CDR3 loop: CATSGSTDTQYF. In nucleotides, the CDR3 is TGTGCCACTAGCGGGAGTACAGATACGCAGTATTTT. The chain has TRBV10-3 and TRBJ2-3; the match to TRBD2 covers 10 bases. The CDR3 has 12 residues. V lost 10 bases to trimming and J lost 3 bases; unmatched junction nucleotides: 1. Germline lookup yields CDR1 ENHRY and CDR2 SYGVKD.

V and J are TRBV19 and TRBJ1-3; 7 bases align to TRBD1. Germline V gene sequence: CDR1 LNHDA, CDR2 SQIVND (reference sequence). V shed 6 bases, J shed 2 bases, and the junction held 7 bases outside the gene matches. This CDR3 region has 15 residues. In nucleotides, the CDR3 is TGTGCCAGTAGCACGTTGACAGGGACTGGAAACACCATATATTTT. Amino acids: CASSTLTGTGNTIYF.

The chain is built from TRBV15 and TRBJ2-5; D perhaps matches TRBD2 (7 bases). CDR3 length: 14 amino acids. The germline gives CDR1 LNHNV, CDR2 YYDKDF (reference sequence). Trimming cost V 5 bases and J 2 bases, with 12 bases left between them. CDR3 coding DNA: TGTGCCACCAGCCCAAGGGGGGGGCAAGAGACCCAGTACTTC. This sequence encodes CATSPRGGQETQYF.

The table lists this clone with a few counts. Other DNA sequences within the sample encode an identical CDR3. Written as DNA, the CDR3 is TGTGCCAGCAGCCAAGATAGCGGGGGGGCCTACGAGCAGTACTTC. Its translation is CASSQDSGGAYEQYF. The chain couples TRBV4-2 to TRBJ2-7; 11 nucleotides agree with TRBD2. After removal of 0 bases from V and 2 bases from J, the junction contained 0 bases not matched to a gene. CDR3 length: 15 amino acids. CDR1 is LGHNA, CDR2 YNFKEQ, per germline.

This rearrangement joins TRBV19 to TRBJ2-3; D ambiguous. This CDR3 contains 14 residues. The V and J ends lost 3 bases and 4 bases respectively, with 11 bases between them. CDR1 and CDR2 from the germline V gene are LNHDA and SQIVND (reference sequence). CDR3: CASSIPGWSDTQYF. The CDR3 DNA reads TGTGCCAGTAGTATCCCAGGATGGTCAGATACGCAGTATTTT.

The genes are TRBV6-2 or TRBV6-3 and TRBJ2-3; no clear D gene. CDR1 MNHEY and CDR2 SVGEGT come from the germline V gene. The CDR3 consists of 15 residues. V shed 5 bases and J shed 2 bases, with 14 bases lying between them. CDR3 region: CASSAVRDPTDTQYF. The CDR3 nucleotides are TGTGCCAGCAGTGCCGTGCGTGATCCCACAGATACGCAGTATTTT.

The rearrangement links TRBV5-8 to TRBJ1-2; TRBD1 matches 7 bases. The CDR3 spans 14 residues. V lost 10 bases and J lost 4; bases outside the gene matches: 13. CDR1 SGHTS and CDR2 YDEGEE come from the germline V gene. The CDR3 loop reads CAGDSPHMPYGYTF. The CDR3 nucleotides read TGTGCCGGGGACAGCCCCCATATGCCCTATGGCTACACCTTC.

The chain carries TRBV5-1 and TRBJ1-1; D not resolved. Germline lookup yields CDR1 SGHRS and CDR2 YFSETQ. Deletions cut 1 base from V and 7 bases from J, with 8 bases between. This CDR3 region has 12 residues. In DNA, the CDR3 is TGCGCCAGCAGCTTGTCCGGTATTGAAGCTTTCTTT. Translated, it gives CASSLSGIEAFF.

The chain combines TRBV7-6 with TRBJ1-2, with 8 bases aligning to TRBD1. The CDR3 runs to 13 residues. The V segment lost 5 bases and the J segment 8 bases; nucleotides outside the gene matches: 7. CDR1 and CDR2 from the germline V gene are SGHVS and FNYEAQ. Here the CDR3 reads CASSPLDREGYTF. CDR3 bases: TGTGCCAGCAGCCCATTGGACAGGGAAGGCTACACCTTC. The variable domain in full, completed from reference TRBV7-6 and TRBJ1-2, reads GAGVSQSPRYKVTKRGQDVALRCDPISGHVSLYWYRQALGQGPEFLTYFNYEAQQDKSGLPNDRFSAERPEGSISTLTIQRTEQRDSAMYRCASSPLDREGYTFGSGTRLTVV.

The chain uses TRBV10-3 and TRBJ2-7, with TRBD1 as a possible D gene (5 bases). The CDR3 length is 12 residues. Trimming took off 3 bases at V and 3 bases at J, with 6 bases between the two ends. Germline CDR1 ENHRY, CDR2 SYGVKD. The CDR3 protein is CAISDRDYEQYF. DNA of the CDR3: TGTGCCATCAGTGACAGGGACTACGAGCAGTACTTC.

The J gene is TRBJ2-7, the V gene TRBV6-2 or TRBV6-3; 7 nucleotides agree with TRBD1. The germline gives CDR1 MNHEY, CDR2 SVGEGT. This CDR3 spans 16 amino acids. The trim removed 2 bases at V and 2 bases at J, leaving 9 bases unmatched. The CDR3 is CASSYPRQGLPYEQYF. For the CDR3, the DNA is TGTGCCAGCAGTTACCCCCGACAGGGTTTACCCTACGAGCAGTACTTC.

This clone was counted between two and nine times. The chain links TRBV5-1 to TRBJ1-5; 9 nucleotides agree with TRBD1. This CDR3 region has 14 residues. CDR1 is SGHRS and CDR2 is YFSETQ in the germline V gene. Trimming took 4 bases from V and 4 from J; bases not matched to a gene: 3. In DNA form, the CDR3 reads TGCGCCAGCAGCACTGGACAGGGGAATCAGCCCCAGCATTTT. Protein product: CASSTGQGNQPQHF.

CDR3 amino acids: CASSQDRLADGNEQFF. DNA of the CDR3: TGTGCCAGCAGCCAAGATAGGCTAGCGGATGGGAATGAGCAGTTCTTC. The V and J genes are TRBV4-2 and TRBJ2-1; TRBD2 aligns across 7 bases. Per germline, CDR1 LGHNA and CDR2 YNFKEQ. J gave up 7 bases and V 0 bases, and 9 bases lay outside the gene matches. The CDR3 spans 16 residues.

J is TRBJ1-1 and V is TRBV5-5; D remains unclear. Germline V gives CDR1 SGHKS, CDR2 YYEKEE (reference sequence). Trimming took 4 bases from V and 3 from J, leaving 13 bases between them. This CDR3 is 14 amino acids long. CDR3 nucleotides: TGTGCCAGCAGCCTAGCCAATTTGGACACTGAAGCTTTCTTT. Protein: CASSLANLDTEAFF.

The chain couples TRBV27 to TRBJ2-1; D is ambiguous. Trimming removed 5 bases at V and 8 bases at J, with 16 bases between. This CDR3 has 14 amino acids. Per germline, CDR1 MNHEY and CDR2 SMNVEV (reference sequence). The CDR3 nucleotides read TGTGCCAGCAGTCCAATCCGTAGTTTCCATGAGCAGTTCTTC. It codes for CASSPIRSFHEQFF.

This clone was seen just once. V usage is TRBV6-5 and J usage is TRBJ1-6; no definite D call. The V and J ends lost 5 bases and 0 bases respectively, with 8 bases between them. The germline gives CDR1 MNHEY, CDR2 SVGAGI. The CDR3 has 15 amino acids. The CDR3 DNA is TGTGCCAGCAGTCTATATAACTCCTATAATTCACCCCTCCACTTT. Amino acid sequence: CASSLYNSYNSPLHF.

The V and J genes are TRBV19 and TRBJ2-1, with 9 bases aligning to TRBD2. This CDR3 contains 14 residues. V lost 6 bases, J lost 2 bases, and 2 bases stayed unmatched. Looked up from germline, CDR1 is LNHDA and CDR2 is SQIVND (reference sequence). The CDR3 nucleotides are TGTGCCAGTAGGGGACTAGCAGCCTACAATGAGCAGTTCTTC. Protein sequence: CASRGLAAYNEQFF.

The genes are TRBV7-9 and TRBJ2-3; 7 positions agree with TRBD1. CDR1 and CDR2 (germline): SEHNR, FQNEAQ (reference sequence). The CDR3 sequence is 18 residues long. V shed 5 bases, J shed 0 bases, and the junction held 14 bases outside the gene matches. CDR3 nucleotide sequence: TGTGCCAGCAGCCCCGGACAGGAAGGGGGCGGTAGCACAGATACGCAGTATTTT. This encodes CASSPGQEGGGSTDTQYF.

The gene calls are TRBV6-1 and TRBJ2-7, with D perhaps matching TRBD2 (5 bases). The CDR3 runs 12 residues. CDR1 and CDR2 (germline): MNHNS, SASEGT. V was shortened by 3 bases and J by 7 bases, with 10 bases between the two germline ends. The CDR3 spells CASSESGLEQYF. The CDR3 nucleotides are TGTGCCAGCAGTGAGAGCGGCTTAGAGCAGTACTTC.

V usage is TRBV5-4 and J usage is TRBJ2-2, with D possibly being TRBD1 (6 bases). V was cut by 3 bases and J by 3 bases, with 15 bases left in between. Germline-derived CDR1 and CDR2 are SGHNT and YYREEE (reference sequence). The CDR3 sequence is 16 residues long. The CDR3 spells CASSSEGRQDTGELFF. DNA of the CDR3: TGTGCCAGCAGCTCCGAGGGTCGACAGGACACCGGGGAGCTGTTTTTT.